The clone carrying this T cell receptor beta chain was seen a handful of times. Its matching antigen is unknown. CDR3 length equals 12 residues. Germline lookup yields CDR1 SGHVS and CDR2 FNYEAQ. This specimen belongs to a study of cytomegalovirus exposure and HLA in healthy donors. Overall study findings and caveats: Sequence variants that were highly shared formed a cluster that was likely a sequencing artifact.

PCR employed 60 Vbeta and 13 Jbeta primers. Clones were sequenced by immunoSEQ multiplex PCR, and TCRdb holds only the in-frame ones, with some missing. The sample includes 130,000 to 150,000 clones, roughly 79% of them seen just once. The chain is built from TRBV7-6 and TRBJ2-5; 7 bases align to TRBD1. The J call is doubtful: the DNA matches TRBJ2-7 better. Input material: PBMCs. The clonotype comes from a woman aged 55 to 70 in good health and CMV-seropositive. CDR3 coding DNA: TGTGCCAGCAGCCAGACAGGGCACGAGCAGTACTTC. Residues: CASSQTGHEQYF.